The 3 T cell receptor beta chains listed next were all sequenced from one sample in a study of blood T cells in healthy people across ages. Primers used in a second PCR of about 7 to 12 cycles were a sample-barcoded 5' primer and a J-beta primer mix. A single record per CDR3 protein comes from TCRdb applying MiXCR to the 5' RACE reads. This sample has approximately 670,000 distinct CDR3 sequences, with roughly 43% found just once. Input material: blood. The receptors derive from a man at least 80 years old in good health.

This sequence joins TRBV5-1 and TRBJ1-1, with 8 bases aligning to TRBD1. V was pared by 1 base and J by 3 bases, with 5 bases of the junction left unmatched. Germline V lookup: CDR1 SGHRS, CDR2 YFSETQ. The CDR3 is 15 amino acids. The CDR3 is CASSLHTGGDTEAFF. CDR3 in DNA: TGCGCCAGCAGCTTGCACACAGGGGGAGACACTGAAGCTTTCTTT.

The chain carries TRBV7-3 and TRBJ2-7; 8 nucleotides align to TRBD2. Germline lookup yields CDR1 SGHTA and CDR2 FQGTGA. The CDR3 length is 15 residues. J gave up 4 bases and V 5 bases, and 10 bases lay outside the gene matches. The CDR3 DNA is TGTGCCAGCAGCCATACGGCCGGGAGGGAATACGAGCAGTACTTC. This sequence encodes CASSHTAGREYEQYF.

The chain carries TRBV6-6 and TRBJ2-3, with 10 bases lining up with TRBD2. The V gene end was trimmed by 6 bases and the J gene end by 7 bases; junction bases not matched to a gene: 7. The germline gives CDR1 MNHNY, CDR2 SVGAGI (reference sequence). CDR3 length: 14 amino acids. The CDR3 nucleotides are TGTGCCAGCAGCCCTAGCGGGAGTTCGAATACGCAGTATTTT. Amino acid sequence: CASSPSGSSNTQYF.